The next 31 T cell receptor beta chains were all read from a single sample in a study of cytomegalovirus exposure and HLA in healthy donors. Primers: 60 Vbeta forward and 13 Jbeta reverse. The data were produced by immunoSEQ multiplex PCR, yet TCRdb's version contains in-frame clones alone and is incomplete. The sample data list 130,000 or so clones. Sequenced material: PBMCs. The receptors derive from a middle-aged woman in good health and CMV-seronegative.

The chain carries TRBV7-3 and TRBJ1-1, with D unresolved. With 3 bases removed from V and 6 bases from J, the gap between germline ends came to 11 bases. CDR3 size: 13 residues. CDR1 is SGHTA and CDR2 is FQGTGA in the germline V gene. CDR3 region: CASSFQRSAEAFF. The CDR3 DNA reads as TGTGCCAGCAGCTTCCAGCGTAGCGCTGAAGCTTTCTTT.

CDR3 nucleotides: TGTGCCAGTAGGGACACCGGCACAGATACGCAGTATTTT. Encoded protein: CASRDTGTDTQYF. The J gene is TRBJ2-3, the V gene TRBV7-3; tentative D call: TRBD1 (6 bases). This CDR3 contains 13 residues. Trimming removed 9 bases from V and 1 base from J, with 11 bases in between. The germline V gene encodes CDR1 SGHTA and CDR2 FQGTGA.

The gene calls are TRBV11-2 and TRBJ1-5; unclear D gene. The V and J ends lost 3 bases and 3 bases respectively, with 6 bases between them. The CDR3 has 13 amino acids. The germline V gene has CDR1 SGHAT and CDR2 FQNNGV. This chain's CDR3 is CASSLEYNQPQHF. As DNA, the CDR3 is TGTGCCAGCAGCTTGGAGTACAATCAGCCCCAGCATTTT. Filled out from reference TRBV11-2 and TRBJ1-5, the complete variable domain reads EAGVAQSPRYKIIEKRQSVAFWCNPISGHATLYWYQQILGQGPKLLIQFQNNGVVDDSQLPKDRFSAERLKGVDSTLKIQPAKLEDSAVYLCASSLEYNQPQHFGDGTRLSIL.

The chain links TRBV9 to TRBJ1-1, with TRBD1 matching over 7 bases. CDR3 size: 18 residues. Trimming at V came to 0 bases and at J to 3 bases, leaving 14 bases not matched to a gene. From germline, CDR1 is SGDLS and CDR2 YYNGEE. The chain's CDR3 is CASSVGWDREWGDTEAFF. In nucleotides, the CDR3 is TGTGCCAGCAGCGTAGGTTGGGACAGAGAGTGGGGGGACACTGAAGCTTTCTTT.

The chain has TRBV7-2 and TRBJ1-3; no clear D. The germline V gene has CDR1 SGHTA and CDR2 FQGNSA. CDR3 length equals 13 residues. V was trimmed by 5 bases and J by 0 bases, leaving 5 bases between them. Here the CDR3 reads CASSPNSGNTIYF. The CDR3 DNA reads as TGTGCCAGCAGCCCCAACTCTGGAAACACCATATATTTT.

Points on this clone: Additional DNA sequences in this sample encode the identical CDR3. This chain links TRBV9 with TRBJ1-1; D gene uncertain. The CDR3 sequence is 15 residues long. Between the trimmed V and J ends, which lost 0 bases and 2 bases, there was a span of 11 bases. Germline CDR1 is SGDLS and CDR2 is YYNGEE. The CDR3 is CASSVGGQLNTEAFF. Here the CDR3 DNA reads TGTGCCAGCAGCGTAGGAGGGCAGCTCAACACTGAAGCTTTCTTT. The full variable domain, in which reference TRBV9 and TRBJ1-1 provide the parts outside the CDR3, is DSGVTQTPKHLITATGQRVTLRCSPRSGDLSVYWYQQSLDQGLQFLIQYYNGEERAKGNILERFSAQQFPDLHSELNLSSLELGDSALYFCASSVGGQLNTEAFFGQGTRLTVV.

The V and J genes are TRBV19 and TRBJ2-7; tentatively, D is TRBD1 (6 bases). The CDR3 has 14 amino acids. V lost 5 bases and J lost 3, with 14 bases in between. Germline V CDR1 and CDR2: LNHDA, SQIVND (reference sequence). The CDR3 DNA is TGTGCCAGTAGTCCCTCCGACAGGTTCTACGAGCAGTACTTC. Its protein is CASSPSDRFYEQYF.

The rearrangement links TRBV5-6 to TRBJ1-5; 8 positions agree with TRBD1. The CDR3 is 15 amino acids. Trimming at V came to 4 bases and at J to 2 bases, leaving 5 bases not matched to a gene. CDR1 SGHDT and CDR2 YYEEEE come from the germline V gene. DNA of the CDR3: TGTGCCAGCAGCCGTATGACAGGGGGCAATCAGCCCCAGCATTTT. Its translation: CASSRMTGGNQPQHF.

This rearrangement joins TRBV11-2 to TRBJ2-2; no clear D. The V gene lost 6 bases and the J gene lost 7 bases, with 12 bases spanning the gap. CDR3 length: 13 amino acids. CDR1 and CDR2 (germline): SGHAT, FQNNGV. The CDR3 region has the DNA TGTGCCAGCAGTCCTCGACTCTACGGGGAGCTGTTTTTT. Protein: CASSPRLYGELFF.

The CDR3 sequence: CASSSPREGGGNEQFF. In nucleotides, the CDR3 is TGTGCCAGCAGCTCACCCAGGGAGGGGGGAGGGAATGAGCAGTTCTTC. V and J are TRBV7-6 and TRBJ2-1; a possible D gene is TRBD2 (7 bases). Germline CDR1 is SGHVS and CDR2 is FNYEAQ. V was shortened by 4 bases and J by 7 bases, with 20 bases between the two germline ends. The CDR3 spans 16 residues.

The rearrangement uses TRBV29-1 and TRBJ2-1, with 8 bases fitting TRBD2. The CDR3 has 14 residues. Germline lookup yields CDR1 SQVTM and CDR2 ANQGSEA. With V trimmed by 4 bases and J by 4 bases, 6 bases remained unmatched. The CDR3 region has the DNA TGCAGCGTTGGGAGCGGGGGCCAGTACAATGAGCAGTTCTTC. Translating gives CSVGSGGQYNEQFF.

The chain combines TRBV5-1 with TRBJ2-3; tentative D call: TRBD1 (5 bases). The CDR3 contains 15 residues. Germline CDR1 reads SGHRS; CDR2 reads YFSETQ. The V end lost 0 bases, the J end lost 6 bases, and 14 bases lay between the germline ends. CDR3 residues: CASSLEGRVPDTQYF. The CDR3 DNA sequence: TGCGCCAGCAGCTTGGAGGGCAGGGTACCTGATACGCAGTATTTT.

This chain uses TRBV14 with TRBJ2-5; 9 nucleotides match TRBD2. Germline CDR1 reads SGHDN; CDR2 reads FVKESK. This CDR3 is 14 amino acids long. Trimming removed 6 bases from V and 4 bases from J; junction bases left unmatched: 6. CDR3 region: CASRWSGGPETQYF. In nucleotides, the CDR3 is TGTGCCAGCAGGTGGAGCGGGGGGCCAGAGACCCAGTACTTC.

The rearrangement uses TRBV5-4 and TRBJ2-7, with D perhaps matching TRBD1 (6 bases). The V gene lost 4 bases and the J gene lost 3 bases, with 11 bases spanning the gap. CDR3 length equals 13 residues. Germline values: CDR1 SGHNT, CDR2 YYREEE (reference sequence). The CDR3 is CASSRDRFYEQYV. CDR3 DNA sequence: TGTGCCAGCAGCCGCGACAGGTTCTACGAGCAGTACGTC.

The chain links TRBV13 to TRBJ2-7, with 11 bases identical to TRBD2. Germline-derived CDR1 and CDR2 are PRHDT and FYEKMQ (reference sequence). CDR3 length: 15 amino acids. With V trimmed by 5 bases and J by 3 bases, 6 bases remained unmatched. The CDR3 coding sequence is TGTGCCAGCAGCGCGGGACTAGCGGTTAGCTACGAGCAGTACTTC. Translation gives CASSAGLAVSYEQYF.

The genes are TRBV5-1 and TRBJ1-4; 11 bases align to TRBD1. The CDR3 length is 16 residues. Germline lookup yields CDR1 SGHRS and CDR2 YFSETQ. The junction had 4 bases not matched to a gene; V was cut back by 4 bases and J by 2 bases. The CDR3 region has the DNA TGCGCCAGCAGCCAAGGGGACAGGGGGACTAATGAAAAACTGTTTTTT. It specifies CASSQGDRGTNEKLFF.

CDR3 nucleotides: TGTGCCATCAGTGAGTCAGGCCCGACAGGGGCTGGGGCCAACGTCCTGACTTTC. This gives the protein CAISESGPTGAGANVLTF. The rearrangement joins TRBV10-3 to TRBJ2-6, with 8 bases fitting TRBD1. The J segment lost 2 bases and the V segment lost 0 bases, leaving 6 bases of the junction unmatched. The CDR3 loop spans 18 amino acids. The V gene's germline CDR1 is ENHRY and CDR2 SYGVKD.

The rearrangement uses TRBV21-1 and TRBJ1-1; the D call TRBD1 from the table was never checked on the DNA. TRBV21-1 is a documented pseudogene. The CDR3 extends over 15 amino acids. The CDR3 region has the DNA TGTGCCAGCAGCATAGAACAGGCGACGAACACTGAAGCTTTCTTT. Translating gives CASSIEQATNTEAFF.

The rearrangement joins TRBV18 to TRBJ1-1; D is perhaps TRBD1 (5 bases). The V gene lost 3 bases and the J gene lost 7 bases, with 15 bases spanning the gap. This CDR3 contains 14 residues. CDR1 is KGHSH and CDR2 is LQKENI in the germline V gene. The CDR3 loop reads CASSPYQGYDEAFF. The CDR3 nucleotides read TGTGCCAGCTCACCGTACCAGGGTTATGATGAAGCTTTCTTT. Filled out from reference TRBV18 and TRBJ1-1, the complete variable domain reads NAGVMQNPRHLVRRRGQEARLRCSPMKGHSHVYWYRQLPEEGLKFMVYLQKENIIDESGMPKERFSAEFPKEGPSILRIQQVVRGDSAAYFCASSPYQGYDEAFFGQGTRLTVV.

J is TRBJ2-5 and V is TRBV28, with 8 bases that match TRBD2. Looked up from germline, CDR1 is MDHEN and CDR2 is SYDVKM. There are 15 residues in the CDR3. Trimming cost V 5 bases and J 2 bases; bases outside gene matches: 7. The CDR3 DNA sequence: TGTGCCAGCAGTCCCCGCGGGGGGCGGCAAGAGACCCAGTACTTC. Encoded protein: CASSPRGGRQETQYF.

Here the CDR3 reads CASAGQGNTEAFF. DNA for the CDR3: TGTGCCAGTGCTGGACAGGGAAACACTGAAGCTTTCTTT. V and J are TRBV19 and TRBJ1-1; 8 nucleotides align to TRBD1. Germline V gene sequence: CDR1 LNHDA, CDR2 SQIVND (reference sequence). CDR3 length equals 13 residues. With V trimmed by 8 bases and J by 2 bases, 4 bases remained unmatched. Combining the CDR3 with reference TRBV19 and TRBJ1-1 gives the whole variable domain DGGITQSPKYLFRKEGQNVTLSCEQNLNHDAMYWYRQDPGQGLRLIYYSQIVNDFQKGDIAEGYSVSREKKESFPLTVTSAQKNPTAFYLCASAGQGNTEAFFGQGTRLTVV.

The chain carries TRBV4-3 and TRBJ1-6; possible D gene TRBD1, 6 bases. This CDR3 contains 15 residues. Trimming cost V 0 bases and J 8 bases, with 11 bases left between them. From germline, CDR1 is LGHNA and CDR2 YSLEER. Here the CDR3 reads CASSQDVTGDSPLHF. Written as DNA, the CDR3 is TGCGCCAGCAGCCAAGATGTGACAGGAGATTCACCCCTCCACTTT.

The V and J genes are TRBV2 and TRBJ1-6, with D possibly being TRBD1 (6 bases). Trimming took 6 bases from V and 7 from J, leaving 19 bases between them. The CDR3 is 16 amino acids. The germline gives CDR1 SNHLY, CDR2 FYNNEI. Here the CDR3 reads CASRRGGGRWNSPLHF. CDR3 nucleotides: TGTGCCAGCAGGAGGGGGGGAGGTCGCTGGAATTCACCCCTCCACTTT.

The chain couples TRBV10-2 to TRBJ1-6; TRBD1 might be the D (6 bases). Germline-derived CDR1 and CDR2 are WSHSY and SAAADI. Trimming cost V 2 bases and J 7 bases, with 12 bases left between them. This CDR3 has 15 amino acids. The CDR3: CASSEAGAQNSPLHF. CDR3 nucleotide sequence: TGCGCCAGCAGTGAGGCAGGGGCCCAAAATTCACCCCTCCACTTT.

This rearrangement joins TRBV18 to TRBJ1-5, with D uncertain. Trimming took 4 bases from V and 0 from J, leaving 13 bases between them. The CDR3 spans 16 residues. The germline V gene has CDR1 KGHSH and CDR2 LQKENI. CDR3 coding DNA: TGTGCCAGCTCACTTTATGGTCAGTCTAGCAATCAGCCCCAGCATTTT. Translating gives CASSLYGQSSNQPQHF.

The rearrangement links TRBV4-2 to TRBJ2-3, with D maybe TRBD2 (6 bases). Trimming shortened V by 4 bases and J by 6 bases, and 14 bases separated the two germline ends. Germline V gene sequence: CDR1 LGHNA, CDR2 YNFKEQ. This CDR3 comprises 14 residues. CDR3 sequence (DNA): TGTGCCAGCAGCCTAGACTCGACTAGTGATACGCAGTATTTT. Translating gives CASSLDSTSDTQYF.

J is TRBJ1-1 and V is TRBV7-3, with a tentative D call TRBD1 (6 bases). Germline V lookup: CDR1 SGHTA, CDR2 FQGTGA. The CDR3 has 13 amino acids. Trimming cost V 5 bases and J 2 bases, with 9 bases left between them. The CDR3 DNA is TGTGCCAGCAGCCGACAGGATAACACTGAAGCTTTCTTT. Its protein product is CASSRQDNTEAFF. The full variable domain, completed using reference TRBV7-3 and TRBJ1-1, is GAGVSQTPSNKVTEKGKYVELRCDPISGHTALYWYRQSLGQGPEFLIYFQGTGAADDSGLPNDRFFAVRPEGSVSTLKIQRTERGDSAVYLCASSRQDNTEAFFGQGTRLTVV.

The chain combines TRBV9 with TRBJ1-2; no clear D gene. The CDR3 is made up of 14 amino acids. Trimming took off 0 bases at V and 9 bases at J, with 15 bases between the two ends. The germline gives CDR1 SGDLS, CDR2 YYNGEE. CDR3 protein: CASSVGPASSSYTF. The CDR3 nucleotides are TGTGCCAGCAGCGTAGGCCCCGCGAGTTCCAGCTACACCTTC.

This chain connects TRBV5-1 to TRBJ2-7, with a possible D match to TRBD1 (5 bases). The CDR3 runs to 13 residues. V was shortened by 6 bases and J by 8 bases, with 18 bases between the two germline ends. Germline V gene sequence: CDR1 SGHRS, CDR2 YFSETQ. CDR3 in amino acids: CASMTETLVKQYV. CDR3 sequence (DNA): TGCGCCAGCATGACAGAGACCTTAGTCAAGCAGTACGTC.

The chain is built from TRBV29-1 and TRBJ1-1, with TRBD1 identical over 7 bases. Germline V gene sequence: CDR1 SQVTM, CDR2 ANQGSEA. The V and J ends lost 4 bases and 5 bases, in that order; junction bases with no gene match: 7. The CDR3 runs 13 residues. The CDR3 sequence is CSVVQGGSTEAFF. CDR3 nucleotide sequence: TGCAGCGTTGTGCAGGGGGGAAGTACTGAAGCTTTCTTT.

CDR3 amino acids: CASSVGTETGNQPQHF. CDR3 bases: TGCGCCAGCAGCGTGGGTACTGAGACGGGGAATCAGCCCCAGCATTTT. The chain links TRBV5-1 to TRBJ1-5, with D unclear. CDR3 length: 16 residues. Germline V gene lookup returns CDR1 SGHRS and CDR2 YFSETQ. V lost 4 bases and J 4 bases, leaving 18 bases between the germline ends.